The 29 T cell receptor beta chains in this list originate from one sample, sequenced in a study of blood T cell repertoires in COVID-19. Sequenced by immunoSEQ multiplex PCR; TCRdb stores in-frame clones only, minus some. The table lists about 140,000 clones, around three quarters of them singletons. Sequenced: peripheral blood. The receptors here all came from a man aged 55-75 years with acute or convalescent COVID-19.

The V gene is TRBV28, the J gene TRBJ2-2; 7 bases align to TRBD1. The CDR3 runs to 15 residues. Germline CDR1 reads MDHEN; CDR2 reads SYDVKM. V dropped 5 bases and J dropped 7; count of bases not matched to a gene: 10. CDR3 loop: CASSGARGLGGELFF. In DNA, the CDR3 is TGTGCCAGCAGTGGGGCGAGGGGGCTGGGCGGGGAGCTGTTTTTT.

This clone has just a few counts. V gene TRBV3-1 (or the pseudogene TRBV3-2) combines with J gene TRBJ1-2; TRBD1 aligns across 8 bases. V was pared by 4 bases and J by 8 bases, with 9 bases of the junction left unmatched. CDR3 length: 14 residues. Looked up from germline, CDR1 is LGHDT and CDR2 is YNNKEL (reference sequence). The CDR3 DNA is TGTGCCAGCAGCCCCCCGGGACAGGCGGGAGGCTACACCTTC. Translation gives CASSPPGQAGGYTF.

The rearrangement links TRBV6-5 to TRBJ2-2; D gene unclear. The CDR3 is 16 amino acids. CDR1 and CDR2 (germline): MNHEY, SVGAGI. Trimming left V 3 bases short and J 0 bases short, with 11 bases between. As DNA, the CDR3 is TGTGCCAGCAGTTATTTAGCAGCCACGAACACCGGGGAGCTGTTTTTT. Protein product: CASSYLAATNTGELFF.

The table lists this clone with a few counts. The chain recombines TRBV29-1 with TRBJ2-7, with TRBD2 matching 10 bases. The CDR3 contains 15 residues. V lost 0 bases, J lost 0 bases, and 2 bases stayed unmatched. Germline V lookup: CDR1 SQVTM, CDR2 ANQGSEA. CDR3 in amino acids: CSVEDLAGASYEQYF. In nucleotides, the CDR3 is TGCAGCGTTGAAGATCTAGCGGGAGCCTCCTACGAGCAGTACTTC.

The chain carries TRBV9 and TRBJ1-5; D is unclear. CDR1 and CDR2 from the germline V gene are SGDLS and YYNGEE. The CDR3 spans 16 residues. The V gene lost 6 bases and the J gene lost 1 base, with 17 bases spanning the gap. The CDR3, as DNA: TGTGCCAGCACCCTACGGGAGGCGAGGAGCAATCAGCCCCAGCATTTT. Amino acid sequence: CASTLREARSNQPQHF.

V and J are TRBV11-1 and TRBJ2-3, with 13 bases lining up with TRBD2. Germline V lookup: CDR1 SGHAT, CDR2 FQDESV (reference sequence). The CDR3 is 16 amino acids. The V segment lost 4 bases and the J segment 6 bases; nucleotides outside the gene matches: 7. CDR3 region: CASSSGTSGTGDTQYF. CDR3 DNA sequence: TGTGCCAGCAGCTCTGGGACTAGCGGGACCGGGGATACGCAGTATTTT.

This chain links TRBV6-5 with TRBJ1-6; D is undetermined. Germline CDR1 MNHEY, CDR2 SVGAGI. V was clipped by 4 bases and J by 7 bases, with 17 bases between them. The CDR3 has 16 residues. The CDR3 DNA is TGTGCCAGCAGTTCACTTGGGCCCGACGGAAATTCACCCCTCCACTTT. This codes for CASSSLGPDGNSPLHF.

The J gene is TRBJ2-3, the V gene TRBV29-1; perhaps TRBD1 as D (5 bases). V was cut by 2 bases and J by 4 bases, with 10 bases left in between. In germline, CDR1 is SQVTM, CDR2 ANQGSEA. The CDR3 is 13 residues long. The CDR3 DNA is TGCAGCGTTGAACTGGCAGGGCCAGATACGCAGTATTTT. This codes for CSVELAGPDTQYF.

The chain joins TRBV11-3 to TRBJ2-6; D gene uncertain. Trimming left V 8 bases short and J 0 bases short, with 11 bases between. Per germline, CDR1 SGHNT and CDR2 YENEEA. The CDR3 consists of 15 residues. CDR3 residues: CASAPGSSGANVLTF. DNA for the CDR3: TGTGCCAGCGCTCCAGGCTCCTCTGGGGCCAACGTCCTGACTTTC.

The chain recombines TRBV6-5 with TRBJ2-7; D gene uncertain. CDR1 is MNHEY, CDR2 SVGAGI, per germline. V was cut by 0 bases and J by 2 bases, with 11 bases left in between. The CDR3 totals 15 residues. The CDR3, as DNA: TGTGCCAGCAGTTACTCTACAACGAATCCCTACGAGCAGTACTTC. Translation gives CASSYSTTNPYEQYF.

V gene TRBV19 combines with J gene TRBJ2-5; maybe TRBD2 (5 bases). The length of the CDR3 is 16 residues. Trimming cost V 3 bases and J 4 bases, with 18 bases left between them. Per germline, CDR1 LNHDA and CDR2 SQIVND (reference sequence). The CDR3 region has the DNA TGTGCCAGTAGTATCGTTGGGCGTTCAGGAGGAGAGACCCAGTACTTC. It encodes CASSIVGRSGGETQYF.

J is TRBJ2-2 and V is TRBV6-5; the D gene is possibly TRBD1 (5 bases). The germline V gene encodes CDR1 MNHEY and CDR2 SVGAGI. This CDR3 comprises 14 residues. V lost 9 bases, J lost 2 bases, and 13 bases lay in between. CDR3: CASGQQANTGELFF. In DNA, the CDR3 is TGTGCCAGTGGCCAACAGGCTAACACCGGGGAGCTGTTTTTT.

This chain uses TRBV5-5 with TRBJ2-6, with D perhaps TRBD1 (7 bases). Trimming took off 3 bases at V and 4 bases at J, with 14 bases between the two ends. In germline, CDR1 is SGHKS, CDR2 YYEKEE (reference sequence). The CDR3 is 16 amino acids. This chain's CDR3 is CASSSQGGRGANVLTF. The CDR3 nucleotides read TGTGCCAGCAGCTCCCAGGGGGGAAGAGGGGCCAACGTCCTGACTTTC.

This clone came up a few times. The chain employs TRBV5-1 and TRBJ2-7; 8 bases agree with TRBD2. The CDR3 is 15 residues long. Germline V gene sequence: CDR1 SGHRS, CDR2 YFSETQ. The ends lost 3 bases at V and 0 bases at J; junction bases unmatched: 5. The CDR3 coding sequence is TGCGCCAGCAGCTCCGGGGGGGGGAACTCCTACGAGCAGTACTTC. This sequence encodes CASSSGGGNSYEQYF.

The J gene is TRBJ2-1, the V gene TRBV29-1, with 10 bases identical to TRBD2. The J segment lost 9 bases and the V segment lost 4 bases, leaving 9 bases of the junction unmatched. Germline lookup yields CDR1 SQVTM and CDR2 ANQGSEA. This CDR3 comprises 14 residues. The CDR3 sequence is CSVAAGGIGGEQFF. For the CDR3, the DNA is TGCAGCGTTGCAGCGGGAGGGATTGGGGGTGAGCAGTTCTTC.

The chain links TRBV4-2 to TRBJ2-1; TRBD2 aligns across 13 bases. Per germline, CDR1 LGHNA and CDR2 YNFKEQ. Trimming at V came to 4 bases and at J to 5 bases, leaving 2 bases not matched to a gene. The length of the CDR3 is 15 residues. The CDR3 DNA reads as TGTGCCAGCAGCCCGGGACTAGCGGGGAACAATGAGCAGTTCTTC. This gives the protein CASSPGLAGNNEQFF.

The genes are TRBV5-6 and TRBJ2-7; 10 bases align to TRBD2. This CDR3 spans 15 amino acids. Germline V gives CDR1 SGHDT, CDR2 YYEEEE. The V gene end was trimmed by 4 bases and the J gene end by 4 bases; junction bases not matched to a gene: 8. The CDR3 DNA is TGTGCCAGCAGCCCAACCGGGACTAGCGAATACGAGCAGTACTTC. Encoded protein: CASSPTGTSEYEQYF.

The chain joins TRBV5-1 to TRBJ1-2, with a weak D call TRBD1 (5 bases). This CDR3 region has 15 residues. Trimming took 3 bases from V and 6 from J, leaving 18 bases between them. Looked up from germline, CDR1 is SGHRS and CDR2 is YFSETQ. CDR3 DNA sequence: TGCGCCAGCAGCTGGGGGAGGGGAGGGACTGATGGCTACACCTTC. It encodes CASSWGRGGTDGYTF.

In its sample, this clone was seen once. The chain carries TRBV7-2 and TRBJ2-1, with D hard to call. Germline V gives CDR1 SGHTA, CDR2 FQGNSA. With 5 bases removed from V and 2 bases from J, the gap between germline ends came to 19 bases. The CDR3 is made up of 17 amino acids. CDR3 DNA: TGTGCCAGCAGCCCTAGTCCTCAGTCTATCCCCTACAATGAGCAGTTCTTC. Translated: CASSPSPQSIPYNEQFF.

The chain is built from TRBV7-9 and TRBJ1-1; possible D gene TRBD1, 5 bases. V was cut by 5 bases and J by 4 bases, with 11 bases left in between. Germline V gene data show CDR1 as SEHNR and CDR2 as FQNEAQ (reference sequence). This CDR3 contains 13 residues. Written as DNA, the CDR3 is TGTGCCAGCAGCCGGGCAAGGGGCACTGAAGCTTTCTTT. It specifies CASSRARGTEAFF.

The rearrangement links TRBV19 to TRBJ2-7; 8 positions agree with TRBD1. This CDR3 comprises 15 residues. CDR1 is LNHDA, CDR2 SQIVND, per germline (reference sequence). V lost 1 base to trimming and J lost 4 bases; unmatched junction nucleotides: 6. The CDR3 nucleotides read TGTGCCAGTAGTATAGGGAGCAGGGGGCTTTACGAGCAGTACTTC. Its protein is CASSIGSRGLYEQYF.

The chain carries TRBV5-1 and TRBJ1-3; 9 nucleotides match TRBD1. V lost 2 bases and J lost 4; bases outside the gene matches: 7. The CDR3 covers 16 residues. Per germline, CDR1 SGHRS and CDR2 YFSETQ. CDR3 region: CASSLTGGIAGNTIYF. For the CDR3, the DNA is TGCGCCAGCAGCTTAACAGGGGGCATTGCAGGAAACACCATATATTTT.

This chain uses TRBV3-1 (or the pseudogene TRBV3-2) with TRBJ2-2, with 7 bases lining up with TRBD1. J was trimmed by 0 bases and V by 4 bases; bases with no gene match: 2. The CDR3 length is 15 residues. The germline V gene has CDR1 LGHDT and CDR2 YNNKEL (reference sequence). The CDR3 nucleotides are TGTGCCAGCAGCCCAGGGGGAACGAACACCGGGGAGCTGTTTTTT. This codes for CASSPGGTNTGELFF.

The chain joins TRBV7-9 to TRBJ2-3, with 12 bases that match TRBD2. The CDR3 totals 15 residues. With 5 bases clipped from V and 2 bases from J, the junction kept 2 bases outside the gene matches. Per the germline V gene, CDR1 is SEHNR and CDR2 is FQNEAQ (reference sequence). The CDR3 bases are TGTGCCAGCAGCCGGACTAGCGGGGTCACAGATACGCAGTATTTT. Its translation: CASSRTSGVTDTQYF.

With regard to this clone: In the same sample, other DNA sequences code for this CDR3. This chain connects TRBV28 to TRBJ1-1, with TRBD1 matching 8 bases. In germline, CDR1 is MDHEN, CDR2 SYDVKM. The CDR3 has 14 amino acids. Trimming removed 2 bases from V and 4 bases from J; junction bases left unmatched: 3. CDR3 residues: CASSLPTGGTEAFF. CDR3 coding DNA: TGTGCCAGCAGTTTACCCACAGGGGGCACTGAAGCTTTCTTT.

The V call is TRBV29-1, the J call TRBJ1-1; D is unclear. This CDR3 is 14 amino acids long. V lost 4 bases to trimming and J lost 0 bases, with 12 bases between them. Germline-derived CDR1 and CDR2 are SQVTM and ANQGSEA. Here the CDR3 DNA reads TGCAGCGTTGGAAATAATGCGCTGAACACTGAAGCTTTCTTT. Translating gives CSVGNNALNTEAFF.

This chain uses TRBV19 with TRBJ1-6, with no clear D. Germline V lookup: CDR1 LNHDA, CDR2 SQIVND (reference sequence). Trimming cost V 4 bases and J 8 bases, with 9 bases left between them. The CDR3 spans 13 residues. The CDR3 loop is CASSSRRDSPLHF. The CDR3 DNA follows: TGTGCCAGTAGTAGTAGGCGGGATTCACCCCTCCACTTT.

The chain carries TRBV13 and TRBJ2-3; 8 nucleotides align to TRBD1. This CDR3 has 15 residues. J lost 4 bases, V lost 3 bases, and 6 bases had no gene match. Germline assignment: CDR1 PRHDT and CDR2 FYEKMQ (reference sequence). This CDR3 reads CASSLGRGLPDTQYF. The CDR3 coding sequence is TGTGCCAGCAGCTTGGGCAGGGGGCTACCAGATACGCAGTATTTT.

The chain is built from TRBV3-1 (or the pseudogene TRBV3-2) and TRBJ2-7; TRBD2 matches at 8 bases. There are 15 residues in the CDR3. The V segment lost 2 bases and the J segment 2 bases; nucleotides outside the gene matches: 5. Germline loops: CDR1 LGHDT, CDR2 YNNKEL (reference sequence). The CDR3 region is CASSQLAGKPYEQYF. CDR3 in DNA: TGTGCCAGCAGCCAATTAGCGGGAAAACCCTACGAGCAGTACTTC.